Listed here are 29 T cell receptor beta chains from one sample, sequenced in a study of identical twins. TCRdb processed the 5' RACE reads anew with MiXCR; each CDR3 protein has one entry. The top ten clones hold around 0.3% of a sample with around 1.7 million distinct CDR3 sequences, roughly a third of them seen once. The sequenced sample was cord blood. Every receptor here comes from a newborn girl in good health.

A word on this clonotype: A much larger clone is a single base away; this may be a read error. J is TRBJ2-5 and V is TRBV4-1; no definite D call. Germline V gene lookup returns CDR1 MGHRA and CDR2 YSYEKL. The CDR3 totals 14 residues. CDR3 DNA: TGCACCAGCAGCCAAGTTAGCTTTCAAGAGACCCAGTACTTC. Protein product: CTSSQVSFQETQYF.

This clonotype came up a few times. V and J are TRBV28 and TRBJ2-4; 7 nucleotides match TRBD2. This CDR3 has 18 amino acids. Germline CDR1 and CDR2: MDHEN and SYDVKM. The trim removed 4 bases at V and 6 bases at J, leaving 18 bases unmatched. CDR3 sequence reads: CASSSPFVARETGNIQYF. In nucleotides, the CDR3 is TGTGCCAGCAGTTCCCCCTTTGTAGCGCGGGAGACCGGAAACATTCAGTACTTC.

The sample holds a few counts of this clonotype. The rearrangement uses TRBV25-1 and TRBJ1-1; D is unresolved. V dropped 6 bases and J dropped 4 bases, with 6 bases sitting between them. CDR1 MGHDK and CDR2 SYGVNS come from the germline V gene. This CDR3 contains 11 residues. CDR3 region: CASRQVTEAFF. In DNA form, the CDR3 reads TGTGCCAGCAGGCAGGTCACTGAAGCTTTCTTT.

This clonotype was detected a few times. The chain has TRBV5-1 and TRBJ2-5; D is uncertain. Germline V gives CDR1 SGHRS, CDR2 YFSETQ. The V and J ends lost 5 bases and 3 bases respectively, with 11 bases between them. The CDR3 spans 13 residues. In nucleotides, the CDR3 is TGCGCCAGCAGAGGCCTACCTAAAGAGACCCAGTACTTC. Its protein product is CASRGLPKETQYF.

This clonotype was seen only a few times. V and J are TRBV7-2 and TRBJ2-6; no clear D. CDR1 and CDR2 from the germline V gene are SGHTA and FQGNSA. V dropped 2 bases and J dropped 0 bases, with 8 bases sitting between them. The CDR3 sequence is 16 residues long. CDR3 residues: CASSLFSTSGANVLTF. DNA of the CDR3: TGTGCCAGCAGCTTATTTAGTACCTCTGGGGCCAACGTCCTGACTTTC.

This clonotype was found a few times. CDR3 coding DNA: TGTGCCAGCAGCAAAGGCGACAGGGATAGATCAGATACGCAGTATTTT. This translates into CASSKGDRDRSDTQYF. This sequence joins TRBV21-1 and TRBJ2-3; TRBD1 is the table's D call and was not checked against the DNA. TRBV21-1 is reported as a pseudogene. CDR3 length: 16 residues.

The sample holds a few counts of this clonotype. The chain joins TRBV7-8 to TRBJ2-7, with 9 bases that match TRBD1. The J call could be wrong; TRBJ2-1 is a better fit for the DNA end. The CDR3 runs to 15 residues. The germline gives CDR1 SGHVS, CDR2 FQNEAQ. The CDR3 DNA reads as TGTGCCAGCAGCTCAAGGACAGGGGCGATCGATGAGCAGTTCTTC. It translates to CASSSRTGAIDEQFF.

This chain uses TRBV20-1 with TRBJ2-2; D is unresolved. There are 14 residues in the CDR3. V lost 3 bases to trimming and J lost 2 bases, with 10 bases between them. CDR1 and CDR2 (germline): DFQATT, SNEGSKA (reference sequence). DNA of the CDR3: TGCAGTGCTAGGTACTTCGAAAACACCGGGGAGCTGTTTTTT. Protein product: CSARYFENTGELFF.

Points on this clonotype: This may arise from a read error, as a much more abundant clone is one base away. The CDR3 spells CASSWGGNRPQHF. The CDR3 DNA reads as TGTGCCAGCAGTTGGGGGGGCAATCGGCCCCAGCATTTT. This chain uses TRBV27 with TRBJ1-5; tentative D call: TRBD1 (6 bases). In germline, CDR1 is MNHEY, CDR2 SMNVEV (reference sequence). The CDR3 covers 13 residues.

This clonotype has more than one count but fewer than ten. The rearrangement joins TRBV6-5 to TRBJ1-5; D unresolved. The CDR3 consists of 14 residues. In germline, CDR1 is MNHEY, CDR2 SVGAGI. V was clipped by 0 bases and J by 3 bases, with 6 bases between them. CDR3 coding DNA: TGTGCCAGCAGTTACTCGACGGACAATCAGCCCCAGCATTTT. Translated, it gives CASSYSTDNQPQHF.

This clonotype was detected only a few times. This chain connects TRBV5-1 to TRBJ2-7; tentatively, D is TRBD2 (6 bases). The CDR3 loop spans 13 amino acids. The ends were cut back, 2 bases at V and 5 bases at J, with 11 bases in the middle. Germline V lookup: CDR1 SGHRS, CDR2 YFSETQ. This CDR3 is CASSLGGVNEQYF. The DNA of the CDR3 is TGCGCCAGCAGCTTAGGAGGGGTGAACGAGCAGTACTTC.

This clonotype has only a few counts. The genes are TRBV6-1 and TRBJ1-5; D not certain. Trimming left V 4 bases short and J 3 bases short, with 10 bases between. Per germline, CDR1 MNHNS and CDR2 SASEGT. The CDR3 is 14 residues long. DNA for the CDR3: TGTGCCAGCAGTGGTTTAGGTACCAATCAGCCCCAGCATTTT. It is translated as CASSGLGTNQPQHF.

V usage is TRBV7-2 and J usage is TRBJ2-2, with 10 bases aligning to TRBD2. CDR1 is SGHTA, CDR2 FQGNSA, per germline. The CDR3 runs to 15 residues. J was trimmed by 7 bases and V by 5 bases; bases with no gene match: 7. The CDR3 nucleotides are TGTGCCAGCAGCCATCTAGCGGGAGTAGGCGGGGAGCTGTTTTTT. Protein product: CASSHLAGVGGELFF.

The chain uses TRBV30 and TRBJ1-5, with 7 bases identical to TRBD1. Germline-derived CDR1 and CDR2 are GTSNPN and SVGIG (reference sequence). The CDR3 length is 13 residues. V lost 3 bases to trimming and J lost 6 bases; unmatched junction nucleotides: 5. The CDR3 DNA reads TGTGCCTGGAGCGGACAGGATCTTCAGCCCCAGCATTTT. As protein: CAWSGQDLQPQHF.

The chain employs TRBV2 and TRBJ2-1; 11 bases line up with TRBD2. The CDR3 totals 15 residues. Per germline, CDR1 SNHLY and CDR2 FYNNEI. The junction had 7 bases not matched to a gene; V was cut back by 5 bases and J by 7 bases. The CDR3: CASSRLAGFTNEQFF. CDR3 bases: TGTGCCAGCAGTCGACTAGCGGGATTCACGAATGAGCAGTTCTTC.

This clonotype has more than one count but fewer than ten. V usage is TRBV28 and J usage is TRBJ2-5; D uncertain. The CDR3 covers 13 residues. V lost 0 bases to trimming and J lost 5 bases, with 7 bases between them. Looked up from germline, CDR1 is MDHEN and CDR2 is SYDVKM. CDR3 protein: CASSLWPLETQYF. The CDR3, as DNA: TGTGCCAGCAGTTTATGGCCCCTCGAGACCCAGTACTTC. The complete variable domain, with remaining parts taken from reference TRBV28 and TRBJ2-5, reads DVKVTQSSRYLVKRTGEKVFLECVQDMDHENMFWYRQDPGLGLRLIYFSYDVKMKEKGDIPEGYSVSREKKERFSLILESASTNQTSMYLCASSLWPLETQYFGPGTRLLVL.

The rearrangement uses TRBV12-3 or TRBV12-4 and TRBJ1-5; D gene unclear. The ends were cut back, 6 bases at V and 3 bases at J, with 18 bases in the middle. The CDR3 extends over 16 amino acids. CDR3 nucleotides: TGTGCCAGCAGAACATCGGGAGAATTCACCAATCAGCCCCAGCATTTT. This codes for CASRTSGEFTNQPQHF.

About this clonotype: A much larger clone differs from this one at a single base, so this may be a read error. The genes are TRBV15 and TRBJ2-1; D unresolved. The germline V gene encodes CDR1 LNHNV and CDR2 YYDKDF (reference sequence). The length of the CDR3 is 12 residues. CDR3 in amino acids: CATGRHYNEQFF. The DNA of the CDR3 is TGTGCCACCGGCAGACACTACAATGAGCAGTTCTTC.

This clonotype has just a few counts. The CDR3 region is CSVAENYEQYF. CDR3 bases: TGCAGCGTTGCCGAAAACTACGAGCAGTACTTC. The chain couples TRBV29-1 to TRBJ2-4; D not certain. The DNA end favors TRBJ2-7, so the J call may be wrong. Germline assignment: CDR1 SQVTM and CDR2 ANQGSEA. CDR3 size: 11 residues.

CDR3 residues: CSARGGDLDNEQYF. CDR3 sequence (DNA): TGCAGTGCTAGAGGGGGGGACTTAGACAATGAGCAGTACTTC. The gene calls are TRBV20-1 and TRBJ2-1; D possibly corresponds to TRBD2 (6 bases). TRBJ2-7 matches the DNA end more closely, so the J call is doubtful. This CDR3 has 14 amino acids. Germline V gene data show CDR1 as DFQATT and CDR2 as SNEGSKA (reference sequence).

V is TRBV20-1 and J is TRBJ2-1; TRBD2 is a possible D gene (5 bases). V was clipped by 1 base and J by 6 bases, with 10 bases between them. The CDR3 has 13 residues. The germline CDR1 and CDR2 sequences are DFQATT and SNEGSKA (reference sequence). DNA for the CDR3: TGCAGTGCTAGAGGGCTAGCCGTCAATGAGCAGTTCTTC. It encodes CSARGLAVNEQFF.

Comment on this clonotype: An end of the junction differs from the germline gene, which may be a read error. V usage is TRBV6-5 and J usage is TRBJ2-3; no definite D call. Germline V lookup: CDR1 MNHEY, CDR2 SVGAGI. The CDR3 has 15 amino acids. CDR3 loop: CAGSYSQLGTDTQYF. The CDR3 DNA reads as TGTGCCGGCAGTTACTCCCAGCTAGGCACAGATACGCAGTATTTT.

This clonotype showed up just a few times. The V gene is TRBV9, the J gene TRBJ2-3; the D gene could be TRBD1 or TRBD2 (5 bases each). Trimming cost V 1 base and J 5 bases, with 23 bases left between them. CDR3 size: 18 residues. Germline V CDR1 and CDR2: SGDLS, YYNGEE. CDR3 in amino acids: CASSVSPKGGPRGDTQYF. For the CDR3, the DNA is TGTGCCAGCAGCGTATCCCCAAAAGGCGGACCGAGGGGAGATACGCAGTATTTT.

This chain connects TRBV6-5 to TRBJ1-2, with TRBD1 matching 7 bases. The CDR3 extends over 15 amino acids. V dropped 2 bases and J dropped 3; count of bases not matched to a gene: 6. Germline V gene data show CDR1 as MNHEY and CDR2 as SVGAGI. The CDR3 coding sequence is TGTGCCAGCAGTTACGGGCCGGGACAGTACTATGGCTACACCTTC. Translating it yields CASSYGPGQYYGYTF.

This chain connects TRBV20-1 to TRBJ2-2; D not resolved. The CDR3 has 15 residues. Trimming left V 3 bases short and J 2 bases short, with 13 bases between. Germline CDR1 reads DFQATT; CDR2 reads SNEGSKA (reference sequence). CDR3 bases: TGCAGTGCTAGTCAAGGCTGGTCAAACACCGGGGAGCTGTTTTTT. Translating it yields CSASQGWSNTGELFF.

CDR3 nucleotides: TGTGCCAGCAGTGAATTGCTAGCGGGGGGCTCTGACTCCTACAATGAGCAGTTCTTC. This codes for CASSELLAGGSDSYNEQFF. The chain recombines TRBV25-1 with TRBJ2-1, with 11 bases fitting TRBD2. Germline assignment: CDR1 MGHDK and CDR2 SYGVNS. The CDR3 covers 19 residues. V lost 1 base and J lost 0; bases outside the gene matches: 8.

At least ten counts were recorded for this clonotype. V is TRBV4-2 and J is TRBJ1-1; D might be TRBD1 (6 bases). CDR3 length equals 13 residues. CDR1 is LGHNA, CDR2 YNFKEQ, per germline. V gave up 1 base and J gave up 3 bases, with 6 bases separating them. The CDR3 coding sequence is TGTGCCAGCAGCCAAGCAGGGGACACTGAAGCTTTCTTT. Translated: CASSQAGDTEAFF.

This clonotype was recorded at least ten times. V usage is TRBV28 and J usage is TRBJ2-3; D not resolved. Germline assignment: CDR1 MDHEN and CDR2 SYDVKM. V lost 7 bases, J lost 0 bases, and 14 bases lay in between. The CDR3 spans 15 residues. This chain's CDR3 is CASTATIFSTDTQYF. The CDR3 coding sequence is TGTGCCAGCACTGCAACGATATTTAGCACAGATACGCAGTATTTT.

This sequence joins TRBV15 and TRBJ2-1; 10 bases align to TRBD2. The V segment lost 7 bases and the J segment 0 bases; nucleotides outside the gene matches: 6. The CDR3 length is 16 residues. The germline gives CDR1 LNHNV, CDR2 YYDKDF (reference sequence). CDR3 DNA sequence: TGTGCCACCAAAGCTAGCGGGAGCCTCTCCTACAATGAGCAGTTCTTC. This sequence encodes CATKASGSLSYNEQFF. The full variable domain, rest sourced from reference TRBV15 and TRBJ2-1, is DAMVIQNPRYQVTQFGKPVTLSCSQTLNHNVMYWYQQKSSQAPKLLFHYYDKDFNNEADTPDNFQSRRPNTSFCFLDIRSPGLGDTAMYLCATKASGSLSYNEQFFGPGTRLTVL.